This T cell receptor (beta chain) was documented in a study of blood T cell repertoires in COVID-19. About the study: Samples of COVID-19 (acute and convalescent) were obtained from the United States, Italy and Spain.

Only in-frame clones appear in the TCRdb table, and some are missing; sequencing was by immunoSEQ multiplex PCR. The sample contains hundreds of thousands of clones, nearly 90% of which appear only once. The CDR3 runs 13 residues. Germline V gives CDR1 SGHTA, CDR2 FQGTGA. V was clipped by 5 bases and J by 6 bases, with 13 bases between them. Cohorts were assigned according to the clinical history that participants reported. Sequenced: PBMCs or T cells enriched from blood (not recorded which). The receptor was derived from a young woman with acute COVID-19. This chain connects TRBV7-3 to TRBJ1-2, with D unclear. In DNA, the CDR3 is TGTGCCAGCAGCCAAGCGGGAGGAAATGGCTACACCTTC. Translating gives CASSQAGGNGYTF.